This T cell receptor beta chain was sequenced for a study of CD4 T cells in relation to SARS-CoV-2 and coronaviruses. The wider study: The HLA restriction of the shared crossreactive spike epitopes was mapped. Study findings and constraints: This crossreactivity analysis covered spike protein alone, no other viral proteins.

This clone was recorded once. Its antigen is still unknown. Germline lookup yields CDR1 MDHEN and CDR2 SYDVKM. The CDR3 has 15 amino acids. The J segment lost 9 bases and the V segment lost 1 base, leaving 8 bases of the junction unmatched. Assay: immunoSEQ multiplex PCR; the TCRdb copy retains only in-frame clones and omits some. The sample includes more than 50,000 clones, 80% to 90% of them seen just once. The unexposed donors gave CD4+ T cells in about 2010-2019, prior to COVID-19. The chain carries TRBV28 and TRBJ2-1; 8 bases line up with TRBD1. This receptor was identified in a human donor in good health. Sequenced sample: memory CD4+ T cells from PBMCs. CDR3 nucleotide sequence: TGTGCCAGCAGTTTATCACGGACAGGGAAGGGTGAGCAGTTCTTC. It translates to CASSLSRTGKGEQFF.